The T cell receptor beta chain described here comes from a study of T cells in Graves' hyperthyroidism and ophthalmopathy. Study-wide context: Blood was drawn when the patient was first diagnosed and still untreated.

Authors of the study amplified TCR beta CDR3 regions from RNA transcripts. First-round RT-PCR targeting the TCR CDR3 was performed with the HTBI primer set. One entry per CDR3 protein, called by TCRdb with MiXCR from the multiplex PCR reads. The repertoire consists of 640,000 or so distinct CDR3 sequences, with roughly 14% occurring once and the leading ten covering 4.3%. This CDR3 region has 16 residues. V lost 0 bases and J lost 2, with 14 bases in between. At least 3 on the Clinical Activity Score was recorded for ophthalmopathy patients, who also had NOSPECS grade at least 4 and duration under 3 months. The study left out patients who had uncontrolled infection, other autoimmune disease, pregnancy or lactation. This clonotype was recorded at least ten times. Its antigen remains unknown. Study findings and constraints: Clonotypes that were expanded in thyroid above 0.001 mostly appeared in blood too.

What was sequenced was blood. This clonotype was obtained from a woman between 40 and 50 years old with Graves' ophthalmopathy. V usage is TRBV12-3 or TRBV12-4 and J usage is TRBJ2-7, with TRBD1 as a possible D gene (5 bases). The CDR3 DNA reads TGTGCCAGCAGTTTAGCATGGACACGCCTGGCCTACGAGCAGTACTTC. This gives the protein CASSLAWTRLAYEQYF.